Below are 26 T cell receptor beta chains sequenced from a single sample in a study of cytomegalovirus exposure and HLA in healthy donors. The PCR was carried out with 60 Vbeta primers and 13 Jbeta primers. TCRdb keeps only in-frame clones here, not all; method: immunoSEQ multiplex PCR. This table has roughly 250,000 clones, approximately 85% appearing once. Sequencing input: PBMCs. These TCRs come from a woman aged 35 to 49 in good health and CMV-seropositive.

This chain uses TRBV23-1 with TRBJ2-5, with TRBD1 as a possible D gene (6 bases). TRBV23-1 is labeled an ORF, and its function is uncertain. The V gene lost 2 bases and the J gene lost 2 bases, with 12 bases spanning the gap. CDR3 length: 15 amino acids. As DNA, the CDR3 is TGCGCCAGCAGTCAAGGTAAGGACAGACAAGAGACCCAGTACTTC. Its translation: CASSQGKDRQETQYF.

The CDR3 sequence: CASSSWTSGSNEQYF. For the CDR3, the DNA is TGTGCCAGCAGTTCCTGGACTAGCGGGAGTAACGAGCAGTACTTC. V and J are TRBV6-6 and TRBJ2-7; 13 positions agree with TRBD2. CDR3 length equals 15 residues. Looked up from germline, CDR1 is MNHNY and CDR2 is SVGAGI (reference sequence). Trimming cost V 4 bases and J 5 bases; bases outside gene matches: 5.

There are a few counts of this clone. V usage is TRBV11-3 and J usage is TRBJ2-7, with TRBD2 identical over 8 bases. CDR3 length equals 15 residues. V was clipped by 3 bases and J by 5 bases; unmatched bases: 9. Germline assignment: CDR1 SGHNT and CDR2 YENEEA. The CDR3: CASSFTGTRSDEQYF. CDR3 nucleotide sequence: TGTGCCAGCAGCTTTACCGGGACTAGGTCGGACGAGCAGTACTTC. The whole variable domain, filled in from reference TRBV11-3 and TRBJ2-7, reads EAGVVQSPRYKIIEKKQPVAFWCNPISGHNTLYWYLQNLGQGPELLIRYENEEAVDDSQLPKDRFSAERLKGVDSTLKIQPAELGDSAVYLCASSFTGTRSDEQYFGPGTRLTVT.

The chain's CDR3 is CSVGFRDRGYEQYF. The CDR3 nucleotides are TGCAGCGTTGGTTTTCGGGACAGGGGGTACGAGCAGTACTTC. The chain employs TRBV29-1 and TRBJ2-7; TRBD1 aligns across 11 bases. The V and J ends lost 4 bases and 4 bases, in that order; junction bases with no gene match: 6. Germline V gene lookup returns CDR1 SQVTM and CDR2 ANQGSEA. There are 14 residues in the CDR3.

V usage is TRBV28 and J usage is TRBJ2-3; D perhaps matches TRBD2 (5 bases). The CDR3 sequence is 12 residues long. V lost 9 bases and J lost 4, with 11 bases in between. Germline values: CDR1 MDHEN, CDR2 SYDVKM. The CDR3 is CARGASSDTQYF. The CDR3 DNA follows: TGTGCCAGGGGAGCAAGCTCAGATACGCAGTATTTT.

V gene TRBV13 combines with J gene TRBJ2-7; D perhaps matches TRBD2 (5 bases). V lost 4 bases to trimming and J lost 2 bases, with 12 bases between them. There are 14 residues in the CDR3. Germline CDR1 and CDR2: PRHDT and FYEKMQ (reference sequence). DNA of the CDR3: TGTGCCAGCAGCTCTACTAGTCTGGCCTACGAGCAGTACTTC. Its translation: CASSSTSLAYEQYF.

The chain is built from TRBV19 and TRBJ1-3; D remains unclear. This CDR3 is 15 amino acids long. Germline V lookup: CDR1 LNHDA, CDR2 SQIVND (reference sequence). V was pared by 3 bases and J by 0 bases, with 9 bases between. The CDR3 protein is CASSISGLSGNTIYF. The CDR3 region has the DNA TGTGCCAGTAGTATCAGTGGACTCTCTGGAAACACCATATATTTT.

CDR3 region: CASSLSRGPLEQFF. The CDR3 bases are TGTGCCAGCAGTTTATCTCGGGGTCCGCTTGAGCAGTTCTTC. V usage is TRBV27 and J usage is TRBJ2-1; D is perhaps TRBD2 (5 bases). V lost 0 bases and J lost 9, with 12 bases in between. CDR1 is MNHEY and CDR2 is SMNVEV in the germline V gene (reference sequence). This CDR3 contains 14 residues.

The rearrangement uses TRBV18 and TRBJ2-3, with 7 bases that match TRBD2. The ends lost 1 base at V and 0 bases at J; junction bases unmatched: 4. The CDR3 has 16 residues. CDR1 KGHSH and CDR2 LQKENI come from the germline V gene. CDR3 in amino acids: CASSPQAGLSTDTQYF. CDR3 nucleotide sequence: TGTGCCAGCTCACCACAAGCGGGACTCAGCACAGATACGCAGTATTTT.

The chain has TRBV10-3 and TRBJ2-3; 11 positions match TRBD2. Looked up from germline, CDR1 is ENHRY and CDR2 is SYGVKD. The CDR3 is made up of 14 amino acids. Trimming removed 2 bases from V and 5 bases from J; junction bases left unmatched: 0. DNA for the CDR3: TGTGCCATCAGTGAGACTAGCGGGAGAGATACGCAGTATTTT. Translation gives CAISETSGRDTQYF.

Details on this clone: Distinct nucleotide sequences in the sample also encode this CDR3. V and J are TRBV30 and TRBJ1-5; D is perhaps TRBD1 (5 bases). The length of the CDR3 is 13 residues. Trimming removed 0 bases at V and 5 bases at J, with 8 bases between. The germline V gene has CDR1 GTSNPN and CDR2 SVGIG (reference sequence). The CDR3 spells CAWSVGGDQPQHF. The CDR3, as DNA: TGTGCCTGGAGTGTAGGAGGGGATCAGCCCCAGCATTTT.

The J gene is TRBJ1-2, the V gene TRBV5-4; weak D call: TRBD1 (6 bases). The CDR3 is 13 amino acids. Germline CDR1 and CDR2: SGHNT and YYREEE (reference sequence). V lost 4 bases to trimming and J lost 1 base, with 8 bases between them. This CDR3 reads CASSADSNYGYTF. The CDR3 region has the DNA TGTGCCAGCAGCGCGGACAGTAACTATGGCTACACCTTC.

The V call is TRBV25-1, the J call TRBJ1-4; weak D call: TRBD1 (5 bases). Germline CDR1 MGHDK, CDR2 SYGVNS. V gave up 0 bases and J gave up 1 base, with 9 bases separating them. This CDR3 region has 16 residues. CDR3 protein: CASSEYGGVTNEKLFF. DNA for the CDR3: TGTGCCAGCAGTGAATATGGAGGGGTAACTAATGAAAAACTGTTTTTT.

The chain is built from TRBV9 and TRBJ2-7; 8 bases are shared with TRBD2. The CDR3 extends over 15 amino acids. The J segment lost 3 bases and the V segment lost 0 bases, leaving 5 bases of the junction unmatched. The germline V gene encodes CDR1 SGDLS and CDR2 YYNGEE. CDR3 sequence: CASSVAGGPDYEQYF. CDR3 DNA: TGTGCCAGCAGCGTAGCGGGAGGGCCCGACTACGAGCAGTACTTC.

The chain is built from TRBV5-1 and TRBJ2-7, with 7 positions matching TRBD2. CDR3 length: 14 amino acids. The V segment lost 1 base and the J segment 3 bases; nucleotides outside the gene matches: 4. CDR1 SGHRS and CDR2 YFSETQ come from the germline V gene. CDR3: CASSLLVAGYEQYF. The CDR3 DNA is TGCGCCAGCAGCTTGTTGGTAGCGGGCTACGAGCAGTACTTC.

In DNA, the CDR3 is TGTGCCAGCAGCACCAGGACTAGCGGGGGGAGGTCCAATGAGCAGTTCTTC. Its protein is CASSTRTSGGRSNEQFF. V is TRBV7-6 and J is TRBJ2-1, with 14 bases that match TRBD2. Germline CDR1 reads SGHVS; CDR2 reads FNYEAQ. CDR3 size: 17 residues. Trimming removed 5 bases from V and 6 bases from J; junction bases left unmatched: 9.

Concerning this clone itself: One junction end disagrees with the germline gene, perhaps due to a read error. The V and J genes are TRBV15 and TRBJ2-1, with 7 nucleotides matching TRBD1. Germline loops: CDR1 LNHNV, CDR2 YYDKDF (reference sequence). The CDR3 totals 14 residues. The CDR3 spells CATRRANPGGEQFF. The CDR3, as DNA: TGTGCCACCCGCAGAGCGAACCCAGGGGGTGAGCAGTTCTTC. Based on the CDR3 plus reference TRBV15 and TRBJ2-1, the full variable domain is DAMVIQNPRYQVTQFGKPVTLSCSQTLNHNVMYWYQQKSSQAPKLLFHYYDKDFNNEADTPDNFQSRRPNTSFCFLDIRSPGLGDTAMYLCATRRANPGGEQFFGPGTRLTVL.

The chain carries TRBV7-8 and TRBJ2-2; 8 positions match TRBD2. CDR1 is SGHVS, CDR2 FQNEAQ, per germline. This CDR3 region has 13 residues. V lost 6 bases, J lost 6 bases, and 3 bases stayed unmatched. The chain's CDR3 is CASRRGLAGELFF. Here the CDR3 DNA reads TGTGCCAGCAGGAGGGGACTAGCCGGGGAGCTGTTTTTT. The entire variable domain, with the rest obtained from reference TRBV7-8 and TRBJ2-2, is as follows: GAGVSQSPRYKVAKRGQDVALRCDPISGHVSLFWYQQALGQGPEFLTYFQNEAQLDKSGLPSDRFFAERPEGSVSTLKIQRTQQEDSAVYLCASRRGLAGELFFGEGSRLTVL.

The chain links TRBV30 to TRBJ2-2; 9 nucleotides match TRBD2. The V and J ends lost 0 bases and 6 bases, in that order; junction bases with no gene match: 5. The CDR3 has 15 residues. Germline CDR1 reads GTSNPN; CDR2 reads SVGIG (reference sequence). CDR3 protein: CAWSVLLAGAGELFF. The CDR3 region has the DNA TGTGCCTGGAGTGTACTACTAGCGGGCGCCGGGGAGCTGTTTTTT.

This clone has a single count. The rearrangement joins TRBV28 to TRBJ1-3; no clear D. CDR3 length: 15 residues. V was clipped by 5 bases and J by 0 bases, with 11 bases between them. Germline loops: CDR1 MDHEN, CDR2 SYDVKM. CDR3 residues: CASSPPRSSGNTIYF. The CDR3 DNA reads TGTGCCAGCAGTCCCCCCCGGAGCTCTGGAAACACCATATATTTT. The variable domain in full, completed from reference TRBV28 and TRBJ1-3, reads DVKVTQSSRYLVKRTGEKVFLECVQDMDHENMFWYRQDPGLGLRLIYFSYDVKMKEKGDIPEGYSVSREKKERFSLILESASTNQTSMYLCASSPPRSSGNTIYFGEGSWLTVV.

This chain connects TRBV6-1 to TRBJ2-2, with 9 bases matching TRBD2. The CDR3 sequence is 14 residues long. The germline V gene has CDR1 MNHNS and CDR2 SASEGT. Trimming cost V 6 bases and J 7 bases; bases outside gene matches: 6. DNA of the CDR3: TGTGCCAGCAGCCAGCGGGAGGAGGTCGGGGAGCTGTTTTTT. Encoded protein: CASSQREEVGELFF.

The CDR3 here is CASSLTGGPSYEQYF. CDR3 nucleotide sequence: TGTGCCAGCAGCTTGACAGGGGGTCCAAGCTACGAGCAGTACTTC. The chain links TRBV5-5 to TRBJ2-7; 8 bases fit TRBD1. This CDR3 comprises 15 residues. The V segment lost 1 base and the J segment 3 bases; nucleotides outside the gene matches: 6. Germline V CDR1 and CDR2: SGHKS, YYEKEE (reference sequence).

The V and J genes are TRBV5-8 and TRBJ2-7; TRBD1 might be the D (6 bases). The CDR3 extends over 15 amino acids. Germline V gene lookup returns CDR1 SGHTS and CDR2 YDEGEE. V dropped 0 bases and J dropped 5 bases, with 15 bases sitting between them. This CDR3 reads CASSLETGWSNEQYF. The CDR3 DNA sequence: TGTGCCAGCAGCTTGGAGACAGGTTGGAGCAACGAGCAGTACTTC. Looking up the rest from reference TRBV5-8 and TRBJ2-7 gives the full variable domain: EAGVTQSPTHLIKTRGQQATLRCSPISGHTSVYWYQQALGLGLQFLLWYDEGEERNRGNFPPRFSGRQFPNYSSELNVNALELEDSALYLCASSLETGWSNEQYFGPGTRLTVT.

This clone was observed once. The V gene is TRBV5-1, the J gene TRBJ1-4; 7 positions agree with TRBD1. Germline V gene data show CDR1 as SGHRS and CDR2 as YFSETQ. V shed 4 bases, J shed 10 bases, and the junction held 22 bases outside the gene matches. The length of the CDR3 is 18 residues. The CDR3 reads CASSPIITRDSVGRKLFF. CDR3 nucleotide sequence: TGCGCCAGCAGCCCGATAATAACCCGGGACAGCGTGGGGCGAAAACTGTTTTTT.

The chain joins TRBV5-8 to TRBJ1-1; D ambiguous. The CDR3 is 11 amino acids. V was cut by 1 base and J by 12 bases, with 10 bases left in between. Germline loops: CDR1 SGHTS, CDR2 YDEGEE. CDR3 in amino acids: CASSLSIGPFF. Here the CDR3 DNA reads TGTGCCAGCAGCTTGAGTATCGGTCCTTTCTTT.

The chain links TRBV18 to TRBJ1-1; D not certain. Trimming removed 3 bases at V and 8 bases at J, with 16 bases between. This CDR3 spans 14 amino acids. CDR1 KGHSH and CDR2 LQKENI come from the germline V gene. The CDR3, as DNA: TGTGCCAGCTCACCCGGCGGAACTAGTGGAGAAGCTTTCTTT. This translates into CASSPGGTSGEAFF.